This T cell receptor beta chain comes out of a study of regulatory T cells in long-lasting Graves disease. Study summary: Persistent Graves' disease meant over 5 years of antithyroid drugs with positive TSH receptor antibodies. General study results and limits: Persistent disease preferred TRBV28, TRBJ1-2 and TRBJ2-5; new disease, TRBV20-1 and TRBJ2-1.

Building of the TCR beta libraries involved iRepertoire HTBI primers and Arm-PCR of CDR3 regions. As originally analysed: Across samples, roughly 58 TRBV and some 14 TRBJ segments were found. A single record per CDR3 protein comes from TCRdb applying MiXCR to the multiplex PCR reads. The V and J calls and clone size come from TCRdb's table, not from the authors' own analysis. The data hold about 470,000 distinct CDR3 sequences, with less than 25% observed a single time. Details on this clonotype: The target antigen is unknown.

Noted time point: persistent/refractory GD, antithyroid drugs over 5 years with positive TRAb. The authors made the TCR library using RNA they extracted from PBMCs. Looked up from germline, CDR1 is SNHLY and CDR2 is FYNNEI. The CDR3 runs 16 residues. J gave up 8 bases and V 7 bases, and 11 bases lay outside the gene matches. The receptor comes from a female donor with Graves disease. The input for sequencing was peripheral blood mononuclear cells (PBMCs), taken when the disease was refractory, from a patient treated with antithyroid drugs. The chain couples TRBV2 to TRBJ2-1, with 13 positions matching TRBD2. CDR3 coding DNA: TGTGCCAGCATAGGACTAGCGGGGGCACTTACGGATGAGCAGTTCTTC. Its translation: CASIGLAGALTDEQFF.